This T cell receptor beta chain was sequenced in a study of T cell repertoires in cytomegalovirus infection. In TCRdb, the reads were re-called with MiXCR into one record per CDR3 protein. The sample has 150,000 to 200,000 distinct CDR3 sequences; about a tenth are singletons. The trim removed 3 bases at V and 0 bases at J, leaving 2 bases unmatched. The CDR3 length is 15 residues. Germline V gives CDR1 LNHDA, CDR2 SQIVND (reference sequence). Study-wide findings and caveats: The ex vivo response was dominated by HLA-C-restricted CMV-specific TCR beta clonotypes.

In this sample, this clonotype turned up many times. What it recognizes is unknown. The origin of this receptor is a human donor in good health (CMV status not recorded). Some clones in this sample may be carry-over from other donors' samples. Input material: PBMCs. The rearrangement joins TRBV19 to TRBJ1-5, with 7 bases identical to TRBD1. For the CDR3, the DNA is TGTGCCAGTAGTATGGGACAGAATAGCAATCAGCCCCAGCATTTT. Its protein product is CASSMGQNSNQPQHF. Full variable domain (rest looked up from reference TRBV19 and TRBJ1-5): DGGITQSPKYLFRKEGQNVTLSCEQNLNHDAMYWYRQDPGQGLRLIYYSQIVNDFQKGDIAEGYSVSREKKESFPLTVTSAQKNPTAFYLCASSMGQNSNQPQHFGDGTRLSIL.